This entry concerns a single T cell receptor (beta chain). Its antigen remains unknown. The whole isolated RNA underwent reverse transcription, so sequencing captured expressed TCRB transcripts. Sequencing of naive, central memory and regulatory T cell samples gave an average of about 3.57 million reads. The data were produced by immunoSEQ multiplex PCR, yet TCRdb's version contains in-frame clones alone and is incomplete. The profile shows about 930,000 clones, roughly 15% of them singletons. This sample was included in a study of beta chain features in type 1 diabetes. Broader study findings: cDNA sequencing could over-represent cells with high TCR expression.

Based on CD45RO/CCR7/CD25/CD127/CD95/CD27, CD4+ regulatory, stem cell-like memory, naive and central memory cells were sorted. CDR3 size: 15 residues. With V trimmed by 3 bases and J by 10 bases, 11 bases remained unmatched. The germline CDR1 and CDR2 sequences are MGHDK and SYGVNS. This TCR was sampled from a woman aged 18-35 years in good health. Material for sequencing was naive CD4+ T cells from blood. This chain connects TRBV25-1 to TRBJ2-1, with TRBD2 matching over 8 bases. The CDR3 here is CASSEAGGYIREQFF. The CDR3 DNA reads as TGTGCCAGCAGTGAGGCGGGAGGTTACATAAGGGAGCAGTTCTTC.